The 9 T cell receptor beta chains in this list originate from one sample, sequenced in a study of Graves' ophthalmopathy and Graves' hyperthyroidism. Amplified material comprised TCR beta CDR3 regions derived from RNA transcripts. Second-round multiplex PCR followed a first-round RT-PCR using HTBI primers. TCRdb re-analysed the multiplex PCR reads in MiXCR, keeping a single row per CDR3 protein. The sample contains about 410,000 distinct CDR3 sequences, roughly 18% of which appear only once. Specimen: peripheral blood. Every receptor here comes from a woman aged 18-29 years with Graves' ophthalmopathy.

This clonotype showed up many times. The rearrangement links TRBV5-4 to TRBJ1-3, with D hard to call. Deletions cut 0 bases from V and 0 bases from J, with 7 bases between. CDR1 is SGHNT and CDR2 is YYREEE in the germline V gene (reference sequence). This CDR3 contains 15 residues. The chain's CDR3 is CASSLDVSSGNTIYF. The DNA for the CDR3 is TGTGCCAGCAGCTTGGACGTCAGCTCTGGAAACACCATATATTTT.

This clonotype was found many times. The V and J genes are TRBV6-2 or TRBV6-3 and TRBJ1-2; D gene unclear. The germline V and J ends were trimmed by 2 bases and 6 bases, with 13 bases remaining between them. Germline V gene lookup returns CDR1 MNHEY and CDR2 SVGEGT. The length of the CDR3 is 14 residues. In nucleotides, the CDR3 is TGTGCCAGCAGTTACGAAGGCAGACTTAATGGCTACACCTTC. Translating gives CASSYEGRLNGYTF.

At least ten counts were recorded for this clonotype. The chain joins TRBV7-2 to TRBJ1-3; D remains unclear. Germline V CDR1 and CDR2: SGHTA, FQGNSA. CDR3 length: 14 amino acids. The germline V and J ends were trimmed by 5 bases and 4 bases, with 12 bases remaining between them. CDR3 in amino acids: CASSPSGAGNTIYF. CDR3 DNA: TGTGCCAGCAGCCCCTCGGGTGCGGGAAACACCATATATTTT.

This clonotype appeared many times. The chain recombines TRBV20-1 with TRBJ2-7, with a possible D match to TRBD1 (6 bases). The germline CDR1 and CDR2 sequences are DFQATT and SNEGSKA (reference sequence). V was pared by 5 bases and J by 4 bases, with 15 bases between. The CDR3 consists of 13 residues. This CDR3 reads CSAPRDTTYEQYF. The CDR3 DNA reads TGCAGTGCTCCTCGGGACACAACTTACGAGCAGTACTTC.

This clonotype was counted at least ten times. The V and J genes are TRBV29-1 and TRBJ1-1, with D maybe TRBD1 (5 bases). The CDR3 loop spans 12 amino acids. Trimming cost V 2 bases and J 9 bases, with 13 bases left between them. Germline-derived CDR1 and CDR2 are SQVTM and ANQGSEA. The CDR3 coding sequence is TGCAGCGTTGAAAAAGGTGGGGCTCAAGCTTTCTTT. Protein sequence: CSVEKGGAQAFF. Complete variable domain (other parts from reference TRBV29-1 and TRBJ1-1): SAVISQKPSRDICQRGTSLTIQCQVDSQVTMMFWYRQQPGQSLTLIATANQGSEATYESGFVIDKFPISRPNLTFSTLTVSNMSPEDSSIYLCSVEKGGAQAFFGQGTRLTVV.

This chain connects TRBV6-5 to TRBJ2-7; D perhaps matches TRBD2 (6 bases). The V gene lost 2 bases and the J gene lost 6 bases, with 11 bases spanning the gap. CDR3 length: 13 amino acids. Germline CDR1 reads MNHEY; CDR2 reads SVGAGI. As DNA, the CDR3 is TGTGCCAGCAGTTACATGGAGGGCTCCGAGCAGTACTTC. Amino acid sequence: CASSYMEGSEQYF.

This clonotype was found many times. This chain links TRBV5-1 with TRBJ2-7; 8 bases line up with TRBD1. This CDR3 region has 13 residues. J lost 0 bases, V lost 7 bases, and 3 bases had no gene match. CDR1 is SGHRS, CDR2 YFSETQ, per germline. Written as DNA, the CDR3 is TGCGCCAGCGGACAGGGACGCTCCTACGAGCAGTACTTC. Translated: CASGQGRSYEQYF.

The V call is TRBV24-1, the J call TRBJ1-5; D is undetermined. The CDR3 runs to 12 residues. Trimming shortened V by 0 bases and J by 7 bases, and 3 bases separated the two germline ends. The germline gives CDR1 KGHDR, CDR2 SFDVKD. This CDR3 reads CATSDLTQPQHF. CDR3 DNA: TGTGCCACCAGTGATTTGACACAGCCCCAGCATTTT.

Many counts were recorded for this clonotype. The rearrangement joins TRBV3-1 to TRBJ1-5; 7 nucleotides agree with TRBD1. V lost 1 base, J lost 1 base, and 13 bases stayed unmatched. The CDR3 consists of 19 residues. Per the germline V gene, CDR1 is LGHDT and CDR2 is YNNKEL (reference sequence). The CDR3 coding sequence is TGTGCCAGCAGCCAAGGGCTCCGAGGGGGCGGTGGAAGCAATCAGCCCCAGCATTTT. Translation gives CASSQGLRGGGGSNQPQHF.